This note documents a single TCR beta chain sequence. Its antigen is undetermined. The sample is drawn from a study of T-cell memory formation after mild COVID-19. Overall study results and limits: There was a balanced CD4/CD8 profile in clones contracting day 15 to 85, and later expanders leaned CD4+. A second wave of clones peaked on day 37, and their SARS-CoV-2 specificity went unconfirmed.

TCRdb called the 5' RACE reads again in MiXCR, with one record for every CDR3 protein. This table has approximately 210,000 distinct CDR3 sequences, about a sixth appearing once. With 4 bases removed from V and 12 bases from J, the gap between germline ends came to 18 bases. CDR1 and CDR2 (germline): KGHDR, SFDVKD. The CDR3 length is 13 residues. The receptor was derived from an adult woman who had mild COVID-19 (a few samples of this study predate the infection). Cell type and time point are not known. The chain combines TRBV24-1 with TRBJ2-7; TRBD1 is a possible D gene (6 bases). Sequencing was performed on PBMCs or a T cell subset sorted from them (not recorded which). CDR3 DNA sequence: TGTGCCACCAGTGACGGGACCCAGGGGTCGTGGTACTTC. This codes for CATSDGTQGSWYF.